This T cell receptor (beta chain) was profiled in a study of blood T cell repertoires in COVID-19. Study overall: Donors in the United States, Italy and Spain gave samples during acute or convalescent COVID-19. T cells, B-cell-depleted T cells, or PBMCs provided the cDNA or gDNA that served as material.

Trimming cost V 2 bases and J 7 bases, with 15 bases left between them. The CDR3 covers 15 residues. CDR1 MNHEY and CDR2 SMNVEV come from the germline V gene (reference sequence). Per the original methods: Reference gene primer amplification yielded estimated nucleated cell counts. The repertoire was sequenced with immunoSEQ multiplex PCR; TCRdb's copy has only in-frame clones and lacks some. V, J and clone size are taken as reported in that table, and D and trimming were inferred from the DNA itself. Of 95,000 to 100,000 clones listed, about 85% are singletons. The sample taken for sequencing was peripheral blood. The receptor was isolated from a woman between 65 and 79 years old with active or convalescent COVID-19. The V and J genes are TRBV27 and TRBJ2-1; tentative D call: TRBD1 (5 bases). The CDR3 coding sequence is TGTGCCAGCAGTTTAAGGGGAACGGTGAGGAATGAGCAGTTCTTC. This translates into CASSLRGTVRNEQFF.